The 15 T cell receptor beta chains presented below share a single source sample, sequenced in a study of regulatory T cells. The primer mix had 52 TRBV and 13 TRBJ primers. TCRdb keeps only in-frame clones here, not all; method: immunoSEQ multiplex PCR. The sample holds tens of thousands of clones, nearly 95% seen once. The study's findings and limits: Hydrophobic residues at CDR3 positions 6 and 7 were enriched in conventional CD4+ T cells of CD3G-deficient patients.

For these receptors, no antigen is known. Material for sequencing was conventional CD4+ T cells sorted from blood. All receptors derive from a child aged 2 to 15 with CD3G deficiency.

This chain connects TRBV10-3 to TRBJ2-7, with 7 positions matching TRBD1. Per the germline V gene, CDR1 is ENHRY and CDR2 is SYGVKD. There are 13 residues in the CDR3. The junction had 4 bases not matched to a gene; V was cut back by 5 bases and J by 3 bases. The CDR3 protein is CAISRGLGYEQYF. The CDR3 DNA is TGTGCCATCAGTAGGGGGCTCGGCTACGAGCAGTACTTC.

This clone was recorded only once. J is TRBJ2-1 and V is TRBV30; 8 positions match TRBD2. CDR1 is GTSNPN and CDR2 is SVGIG in the germline V gene (reference sequence). With V trimmed by 5 bases and J by 6 bases, 6 bases remained unmatched. The CDR3 length is 13 residues. For the CDR3, the DNA is TGTGCCTGGGCCAGCGGGAGCGGCAATGAGCAGTTCTTC. Protein product: CAWASGSGNEQFF.

J is TRBJ2-7 and V is TRBV28; a possible D gene is TRBD1 (5 bases). The V end was cut by 6 bases, the J end by 6 bases, with 24 bases between. The V gene's germline CDR1 is MDHEN and CDR2 SYDVKM. This CDR3 has 16 residues. CDR3 in amino acids: CASSPISDTPHGEQYF. The CDR3 DNA sequence: TGTGCCAGCAGCCCGATATCGGACACCCCGCACGGCGAGCAGTACTTC.

V usage is TRBV5-4 and J usage is TRBJ2-6; TRBD2 matches at 8 bases. The CDR3 length is 15 residues. Per the germline V gene, CDR1 is SGHNT and CDR2 is YYREEE (reference sequence). With 3 bases clipped from V and 2 bases from J, the junction kept 1 base outside the gene matches. The CDR3 coding sequence is TGTGCCAGCAGCTCGGGACTAGCTGGGGCCAACGTCCTGACTTTC. It encodes CASSSGLAGANVLTF. Full variable domain (outside the CDR3, taken from reference TRBV5-4 and TRBJ2-6): ETGVTQSPTHLIKTRGQQVTLRCSSQSGHNTVSWYQQALGQGPQFIFQYYREEENGRGNFPPRFSGLQFPNYSSELNVNALELDDSALYLCASSSGLAGANVLTFGAGSRLTVL.

The chain joins TRBV28 to TRBJ2-7; D may be TRBD1 (6 bases). CDR3 length: 14 residues. Germline V gene lookup returns CDR1 MDHEN and CDR2 SYDVKM. With 4 bases removed from V and 3 bases from J, the gap between germline ends came to 13 bases. CDR3: CASSYRAGVYEQYF. The DNA of the CDR3 is TGTGCCAGCAGTTACCGGGCAGGGGTCTACGAGCAGTACTTC.

This chain connects TRBV6-1 to TRBJ2-5; possibly TRBD2 for D (7 bases). CDR1 MNHNS and CDR2 SASEGT come from the germline V gene. V lost 4 bases and J 3 bases, leaving 12 bases between the germline ends. CDR3 length: 14 residues. The DNA of the CDR3 is TGTGCCAGCAGTGCTGGGGGGGGCGAAGAGACCCAGTACTTC. This codes for CASSAGGGEETQYF.

Note on this clone: Other nucleotide sequences from this sample produce the same CDR3. This chain joins TRBV28 and TRBJ2-7, with 11 bases that match TRBD2. The trim removed 4 bases at V and 2 bases at J, leaving 4 bases unmatched. The CDR3 runs 15 residues. From germline, CDR1 is MDHEN and CDR2 SYDVKM. The CDR3: CASSSGTSGAYEQYF. The CDR3 DNA reads TGTGCCAGCAGTTCGGGGACTAGCGGTGCCTACGAGCAGTACTTC.

The genes are TRBV28 and TRBJ1-5; 8 positions match TRBD1. CDR1 and CDR2 (germline): MDHEN, SYDVKM. The CDR3 consists of 15 residues. The trim removed 4 bases at V and 7 bases at J, leaving 9 bases unmatched. In DNA form, the CDR3 reads TGTGCCAGCAGTTCAGGGGGCTTGGAACGCCAGCCCCAGCATTTT. Its protein product is CASSSGGLERQPQHF.

This chain uses TRBV28 with TRBJ1-1; D might be TRBD1 (6 bases). Germline values: CDR1 MDHEN, CDR2 SYDVKM. The CDR3 is 15 residues long. The V end lost 6 bases, the J end lost 5 bases, and 19 bases lay between the germline ends. In DNA, the CDR3 is TGTGCCAGCAGATCTGGGACATCTGGAGGGACTGAAGCTTTCTTT. Translation: CASRSGTSGGTEAFF.

The table lists this clone with a count of one. This chain uses TRBV6-1 with TRBJ1-2, with D possibly matching TRBD1 (6 bases). CDR1 MNHNS and CDR2 SASEGT come from the germline V gene. This CDR3 has 15 amino acids. V was clipped by 5 bases and J by 6 bases, with 19 bases between them. CDR3 bases: TGTGCCAGCAGTCCTACCCTAGGGGGTCGTAATGGCTACACCTTC. Protein: CASSPTLGGRNGYTF.

The chain links TRBV6-1 to TRBJ1-2; D gene uncertain. V lost 8 bases, J lost 8 bases, and 15 bases lay in between. The V gene's germline CDR1 is MNHNS and CDR2 SASEGT. The CDR3 extends over 12 amino acids. CDR3 bases: TGTGCCAGCCAAAATCGCCAAAGGGGCTACACCTTC. It specifies CASQNRQRGYTF.

The chain employs TRBV28 and TRBJ2-5; D possibly uses TRBD1 or TRBD2 (5 bases each). Trimming took off 1 base at V and 1 base at J, with 10 bases between the two ends. The CDR3 sequence is 15 residues long. Germline V lookup: CDR1 MDHEN, CDR2 SYDVKM. The DNA of the CDR3 is TGTGCCAGCAGTTTATCCGGGACCCTCCAAGAGACCCAGTACTTC. Residues: CASSLSGTLQETQYF.

This clone occurred once. The J gene is TRBJ2-1, the V gene TRBV6-6; D may correspond to TRBD1 or TRBD2 (5 bases each). The germline V gene encodes CDR1 MNHNY and CDR2 SVGAGI (reference sequence). V was pared by 6 bases and J by 4 bases, with 19 bases between. The CDR3 covers 16 residues. The CDR3: CASSAGAAPPYNEQFF. For the CDR3, the DNA is TGTGCCAGCAGCGCCGGGGCAGCCCCCCCATACAATGAGCAGTTCTTC.

The rearrangement joins TRBV5-1 to TRBJ2-2, with D possibly being TRBD2 (5 bases). The CDR3 covers 15 residues. CDR1 and CDR2 from the germline V gene are SGHRS and YFSETQ. The V gene lost 4 bases and the J gene lost 0 bases, with 10 bases spanning the gap. CDR3 nucleotides: TGCGCCAGCAGCCTCGGGAATTCGAACACCGGGGAGCTGTTTTTT. Protein: CASSLGNSNTGELFF.

This chain links TRBV28 with TRBJ2-7; 9 bases align to TRBD2. V shed 5 bases and J 6 bases; nucleotides not matched to a gene: 8. The CDR3 length is 14 residues. CDR1 and CDR2 from the germline V gene are MDHEN and SYDVKM. The CDR3 coding sequence is TGTGCCAGCAGTAAAGCGGGAGGTGTAGGCGAGCAGTACTTC. It yields the protein CASSKAGGVGEQYF. Full variable domain (rest looked up from reference TRBV28 and TRBJ2-7): DVKVTQSSRYLVKRTGEKVFLECVQDMDHENMFWYRQDPGLGLRLIYFSYDVKMKEKGDIPEGYSVSREKKERFSLILESASTNQTSMYLCASSKAGGVGEQYFGPGTRLTVT.